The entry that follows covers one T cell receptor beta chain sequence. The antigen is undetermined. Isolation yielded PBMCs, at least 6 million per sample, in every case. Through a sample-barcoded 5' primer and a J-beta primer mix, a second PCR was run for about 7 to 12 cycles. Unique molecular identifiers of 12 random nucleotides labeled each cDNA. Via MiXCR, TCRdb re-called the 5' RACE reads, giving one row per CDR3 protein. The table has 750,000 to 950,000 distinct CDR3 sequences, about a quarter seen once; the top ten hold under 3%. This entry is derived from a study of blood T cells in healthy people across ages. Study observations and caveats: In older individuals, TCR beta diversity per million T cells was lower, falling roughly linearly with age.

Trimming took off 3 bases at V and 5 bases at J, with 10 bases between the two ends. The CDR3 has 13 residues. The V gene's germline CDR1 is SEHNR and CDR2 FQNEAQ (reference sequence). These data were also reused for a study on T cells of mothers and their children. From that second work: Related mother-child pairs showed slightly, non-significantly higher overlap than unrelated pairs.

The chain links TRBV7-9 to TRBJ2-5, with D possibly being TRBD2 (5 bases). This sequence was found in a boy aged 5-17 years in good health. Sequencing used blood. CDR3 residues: CASSFGSGETQYF. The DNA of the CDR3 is TGTGCCAGCAGCTTCGGATCGGGGGAGACCCAGTACTTC.